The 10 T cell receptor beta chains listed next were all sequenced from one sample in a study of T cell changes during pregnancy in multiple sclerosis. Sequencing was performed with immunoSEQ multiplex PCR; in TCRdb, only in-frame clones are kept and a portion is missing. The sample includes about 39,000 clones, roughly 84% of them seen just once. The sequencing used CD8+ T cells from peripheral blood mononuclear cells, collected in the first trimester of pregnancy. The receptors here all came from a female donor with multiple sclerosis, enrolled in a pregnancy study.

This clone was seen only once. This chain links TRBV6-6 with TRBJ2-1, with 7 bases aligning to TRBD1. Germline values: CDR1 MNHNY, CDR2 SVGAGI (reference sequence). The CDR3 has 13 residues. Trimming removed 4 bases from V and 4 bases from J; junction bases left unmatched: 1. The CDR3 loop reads CASSSTGYNEQFF. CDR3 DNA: TGTGCCAGCAGTTCGACAGGGTACAATGAGCAGTTCTTC.

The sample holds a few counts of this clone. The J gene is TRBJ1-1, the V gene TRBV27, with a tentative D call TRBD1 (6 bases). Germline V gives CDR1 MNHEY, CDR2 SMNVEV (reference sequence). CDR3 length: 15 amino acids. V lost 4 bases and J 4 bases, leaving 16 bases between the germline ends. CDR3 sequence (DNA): TGTGCCAGCAGTTATGCGGGGGCGTTGTCCACTGAAGCTTTCTTT. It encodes CASSYAGALSTEAFF.

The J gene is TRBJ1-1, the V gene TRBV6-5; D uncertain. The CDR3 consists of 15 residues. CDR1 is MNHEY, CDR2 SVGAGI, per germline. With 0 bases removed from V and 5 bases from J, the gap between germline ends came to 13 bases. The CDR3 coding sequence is TGTGCCAGCAGTTACTCGAGAGGTATTTGGACTGAAGCTTTCTTT. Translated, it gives CASSYSRGIWTEAFF.

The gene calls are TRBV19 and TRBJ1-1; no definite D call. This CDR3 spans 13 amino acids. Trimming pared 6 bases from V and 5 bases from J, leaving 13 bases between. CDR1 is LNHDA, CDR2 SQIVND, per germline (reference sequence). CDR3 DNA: TGTGCCAGTAGGGGCCGTGGGTCGACTGAAGCTTTCTTT. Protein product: CASRGRGSTEAFF.

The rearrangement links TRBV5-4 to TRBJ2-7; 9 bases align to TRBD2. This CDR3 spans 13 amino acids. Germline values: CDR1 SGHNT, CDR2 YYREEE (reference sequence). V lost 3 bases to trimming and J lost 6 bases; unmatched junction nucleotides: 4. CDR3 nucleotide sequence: TGTGCCAGCAGCTGGGCGGGGGGGGGCGAGCAGTACTTC. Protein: CASSWAGGGEQYF.

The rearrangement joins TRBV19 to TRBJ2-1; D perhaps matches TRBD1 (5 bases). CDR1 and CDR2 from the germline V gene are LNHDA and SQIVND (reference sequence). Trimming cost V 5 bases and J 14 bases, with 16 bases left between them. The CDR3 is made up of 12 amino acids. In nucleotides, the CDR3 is TGTGCCAGTAGTCAACCAGGGAATGGTGAGTTCTTC. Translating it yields CASSQPGNGEFF. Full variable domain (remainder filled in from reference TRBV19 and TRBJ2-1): DGGITQSPKYLFRKEGQNVTLSCEQNLNHDAMYWYRQDPGQGLRLIYYSQIVNDFQKGDIAEGYSVSREKKESFPLTVTSAQKNPTAFYLCASSQPGNGEFFGPGTRLTVL.

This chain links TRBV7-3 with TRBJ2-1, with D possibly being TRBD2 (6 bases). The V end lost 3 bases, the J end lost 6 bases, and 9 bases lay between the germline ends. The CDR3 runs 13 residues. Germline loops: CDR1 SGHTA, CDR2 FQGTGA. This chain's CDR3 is CASSFGLLNEQFF. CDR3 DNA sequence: TGTGCCAGCAGCTTTGGACTACTCAATGAGCAGTTCTTC.

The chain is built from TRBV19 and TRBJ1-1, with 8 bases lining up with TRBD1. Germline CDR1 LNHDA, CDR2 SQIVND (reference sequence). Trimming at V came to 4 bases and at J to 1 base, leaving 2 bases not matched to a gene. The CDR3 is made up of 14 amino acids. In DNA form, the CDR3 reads TGTGCCAGTAGTACAGGACAGGGGAACACTGAAGCTTTCTTT. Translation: CASSTGQGNTEAFF.

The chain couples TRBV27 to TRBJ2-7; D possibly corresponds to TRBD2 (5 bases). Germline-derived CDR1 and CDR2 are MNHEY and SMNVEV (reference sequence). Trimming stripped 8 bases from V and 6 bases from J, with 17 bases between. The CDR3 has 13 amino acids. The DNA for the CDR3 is TGTGCCAGCGGCCAGGAGGCCTTCGGCGAGCAGTACTTC. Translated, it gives CASGQEAFGEQYF.

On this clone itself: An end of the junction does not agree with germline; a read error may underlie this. The DNA for the CDR3 is TGTGCCAGCAGTTTAGCCGATCCAGGACCCACGGGGGTCTTC. This encodes CASSLADPGPTGVF. The J gene is TRBJ2-1, the V gene TRBV28; tentatively, D is TRBD2 (6 bases). Per germline, CDR1 MDHEN and CDR2 SYDVKM. The CDR3 totals 14 residues.